This T cell receptor (beta chain) was sequenced for a study of blood T cell repertoires in COVID-19. Background on the study: Donors in the United States, Italy and Spain gave samples during acute or convalescent COVID-19. From T cells, B-cell-depleted T cells, or PBMCs came the material, which was cDNA or gDNA.

Original analysis: For nucleated cells, counts were estimated from reference gene primer amplification. Method: immunoSEQ multiplex PCR; TCRdb's copy keeps in-frame clones and lacks some. V, J and clone size derive from that table, while D and trimming were established from the DNA sequence. The sample consists of about 140,000 clones, 65% to 90% of them appearing once. The sequence came from a man in his fifties with acute or convalescent COVID-19. The sequencing sample was made of peripheral blood.

This chain's CDR3 is CASSHPGAEAFF. Written as DNA, the CDR3 is TGTGCCAGCAGTCACCCAGGGGCTGAAGCTTTCTTT. V usage is TRBV27 and J usage is TRBJ1-1; possibly TRBD1 for D (6 bases). Germline CDR1 and CDR2: MNHEY and SMNVEV (reference sequence). The CDR3 runs 12 residues. V was clipped by 5 bases and J by 6 bases, with 10 bases between them.